The 24 T cell receptor beta chains below were found in one sample sequenced in a study of CD8 T cells in Susac syndrome. A quantity of roughly 0.5 to 1 ug RNA underwent reverse transcription using random hexamers. TCRdb re-called the immunoSEQ multiplex PCR reads with MiXCR, one entry per CDR3 protein. This sample yields 180,000 or so distinct CDR3 sequences, of which around 96% are seen a single time; roughly 0.15% belongs to the top ten. Sequenced: CD4+ T cells from PBMCs. The receptors derive from a human donor in good health.

The chain joins TRBV29-1 to TRBJ1-2, with no clear D. This CDR3 has 13 amino acids. V lost 2 bases, J lost 6 bases, and 13 bases lay in between. Looked up from germline, CDR1 is SQVTM and CDR2 is ANQGSEA. CDR3: CSVERTLGNGYTF. The CDR3 nucleotides are TGCAGCGTTGAAAGGACCCTGGGGAATGGCTACACCTTC.

CDR3 region: CSAVLWQETQYF. The CDR3 coding sequence is TGCAGTGCTGTCCTGTGGCAAGAGACCCAGTACTTC. The chain joins TRBV20-1 to TRBJ2-5; no reliable D call. This CDR3 contains 12 residues. V lost 5 bases and J 2 bases, leaving 9 bases between the germline ends. Germline CDR1 is DFQATT and CDR2 is SNEGSKA (reference sequence).

CDR3 nucleotides: TGCGCCAGCAGCCCCTCGGGGAATCAGCCCCAGCATTTT. The encoded protein is CASSPSGNQPQHF. The gene calls are TRBV5-1 and TRBJ1-5; no clear D. The CDR3 spans 13 residues. V shed 4 bases and J shed 4 bases, with 9 bases lying between them. Germline CDR1 and CDR2: SGHRS and YFSETQ.

J is TRBJ1-4 and V is TRBV20-1; D is perhaps TRBD1 (6 bases). The CDR3 runs to 14 residues. The germline V gene encodes CDR1 DFQATT and CDR2 SNEGSKA (reference sequence). The V and J ends lost 6 bases and 4 bases respectively, with 15 bases between them. CDR3 coding DNA: TGCAGTGCGACTCCGGGACAACTTAATGAAAAACTGTTTTTT. It is translated as CSATPGQLNEKLFF.

CDR3 sequence: CASSLDRGHSDTQYF. In DNA form, the CDR3 reads TGTGCCAGCAGCTTAGACCGGGGGCATTCAGATACGCAGTATTTT. The gene calls are TRBV7-2 and TRBJ2-3; possibly TRBD1 or TRBD2 for D (6 bases each). The CDR3 sequence is 15 residues long. Germline V gene lookup returns CDR1 SGHTA and CDR2 FQGNSA. V gave up 1 base and J gave up 4 bases, with 12 bases separating them.

This clonotype was found once. The V and J genes are TRBV30 and TRBJ1-5; 7 positions agree with TRBD1. Trimming cost V 2 bases and J 1 base; bases outside gene matches: 5. This CDR3 is built from 15 residues. Germline V gene lookup returns CDR1 GTSNPN and CDR2 SVGIG (reference sequence). CDR3 residues: CAWSLRDRSNQPQHF. Written as DNA, the CDR3 is TGTGCCTGGAGTCTACGGGACAGAAGCAATCAGCCCCAGCATTTT.

This chain joins TRBV12-3 or TRBV12-4 and TRBJ1-5, with D possibly being TRBD1 (5 bases). Trimming pared 3 bases from V and 7 bases from J, leaving 13 bases between. The CDR3 extends over 14 amino acids. DNA of the CDR3: TGTGCCAGCAGTTTCCAGGGACGGGGACAGCCCCAGCATTTT. Its translation is CASSFQGRGQPQHF.

The chain employs TRBV4-3 and TRBJ1-2; D perhaps matches TRBD1 (6 bases). V was shortened by 0 bases and J by 6 bases, with 11 bases between the two germline ends. This CDR3 region has 14 residues. Germline V gives CDR1 LGHNA, CDR2 YSLEER. This chain's CDR3 is CASSQDRGGDGYTF. CDR3 bases: TGCGCCAGCAGCCAAGATCGAGGGGGGGATGGCTACACCTTC.

CDR3 in amino acids: CSARQGETQYF. CDR3 sequence (DNA): TGCAGTGCTAGACAGGGAGAGACCCAGTACTTC. This chain joins TRBV20-1 and TRBJ2-5, with a weak D call TRBD1 (5 bases). Between the trimmed V and J ends, which lost 2 bases and 4 bases, there was a span of 5 bases. This CDR3 has 11 amino acids. Germline assignment: CDR1 DFQATT and CDR2 SNEGSKA (reference sequence).

This rearrangement joins TRBV13 to TRBJ2-6; 8 nucleotides align to TRBD1. The ends lost 3 bases at V and 2 bases at J; junction bases unmatched: 3. Germline lookup yields CDR1 PRHDT and CDR2 FYEKMQ (reference sequence). The CDR3 is made up of 16 amino acids. In nucleotides, the CDR3 is TGTGCCAGCAGCTTGGACAGGGCCACTGGGGCCAACGTCCTGACTTTC. It encodes CASSLDRATGANVLTF. The complete variable domain, with remaining parts taken from reference TRBV13 and TRBJ2-6, reads AAGVIQSPRHLIKEKRETATLKCYPIPRHDTVYWYQQGPGQDPQFLISFYEKMQSDKGSIPDRFSAQQFSDYHSELNMSSLELGDSALYFCASSLDRATGANVLTFGAGSRLTVL.

The V gene is TRBV3-1, the J gene TRBJ2-7; D may be TRBD1 or TRBD2 (5 bases each). Trimming removed 2 bases at V and 0 bases at J, with 11 bases between. In germline, CDR1 is LGHDT, CDR2 YNNKEL (reference sequence). There are 15 residues in the CDR3. CDR3 DNA sequence: TGTGCCAGCAGCCAAAAGGGGACGGTCTCCTACGAGCAGTACTTC. This sequence encodes CASSQKGTVSYEQYF.

This clonotype was seen once. V is TRBV12-3 or TRBV12-4 and J is TRBJ2-4, with D perhaps given as TRBD1 or TRBD2 (5 bases each). The V end was cut by 5 bases, the J end by 6 bases, with 14 bases between. The CDR3 contains 14 residues. In DNA, the CDR3 is TGTGCCAGCAGTGCCGTGGGGGTGGGAAACATTCAGTACTTC. Its protein product is CASSAVGVGNIQYF.

V and J are TRBV3-1 and TRBJ2-1; 7 nucleotides align to TRBD2. V gave up 1 base and J gave up 5 bases; unmatched junction bases: 5. CDR1 is LGHDT, CDR2 YNNKEL, per germline (reference sequence). There are 15 residues in the CDR3. CDR3 nucleotides: TGTGCCAGCAGCCAAGGCCTAGCGGTAAACAATGAGCAGTTCTTC. Translation gives CASSQGLAVNNEQFF.

Here the CDR3 DNA reads TGCAGTGCACCTGGGACAACAGATAATTCACCCCTCCACTTT. This translates into CSAPGTTDNSPLHF. J is TRBJ1-6 and V is TRBV20-1; possible D gene TRBD1, 6 bases. The CDR3 runs 14 residues. V was trimmed by 6 bases and J by 5 bases, leaving 14 bases between them. Germline assignment: CDR1 DFQATT and CDR2 SNEGSKA (reference sequence).

The V gene is TRBV29-1, the J gene TRBJ1-2, with TRBD1 as a possible D gene (5 bases). The V gene lost 4 bases and the J gene lost 3 bases, with 15 bases spanning the gap. The CDR3 is 14 amino acids. CDR1 is SQVTM, CDR2 ANQGSEA, per germline. Here the CDR3 DNA reads TGCAGCGTTGCTCTTCTGGGGCGAGACTATGGCTACACCTTC. Translated, it gives CSVALLGRDYGYTF.

The J gene is TRBJ2-1, the V gene TRBV14; D may correspond to TRBD1 or TRBD2 (6 bases each). The CDR3 loop spans 17 amino acids. The V gene lost 0 bases and the J gene lost 0 bases, with 12 bases spanning the gap. Per germline, CDR1 SGHDN and CDR2 FVKESK. The CDR3 loop reads CASSQDGGGHSYNEQFF. The CDR3 bases are TGTGCCAGCAGCCAAGATGGAGGGGGACACTCCTACAATGAGCAGTTCTTC.

V gene TRBV28 combines with J gene TRBJ1-5; 7 bases align to TRBD1. Losses at the gene ends were 7 bases for V and 3 bases for J; bases not matched to a gene: 6. The CDR3 length is 14 residues. CDR1 MDHEN and CDR2 SYDVKM come from the germline V gene. This CDR3 is CASTSGQVNQPQHF. In DNA form, the CDR3 reads TGTGCCAGCACCTCCGGACAGGTCAATCAGCCCCAGCATTTT.

V gene TRBV7-9 combines with J gene TRBJ1-2; D is uncertain. Germline CDR1 SEHNR, CDR2 FQNEAQ (reference sequence). The CDR3 is 13 residues long. V lost 3 bases, J lost 2 bases, and 7 bases lay in between. In DNA form, the CDR3 reads TGTGCCAGCAGCTTGGAGAGCAACTATGGCTACACCTTC. This codes for CASSLESNYGYTF.

V is TRBV30 and J is TRBJ2-1; perhaps D is TRBD1 or TRBD2 (6 bases each). CDR3 size: 12 residues. CDR1 and CDR2 from the germline V gene are GTSNPN and SVGIG (reference sequence). V lost 2 bases and J 10 bases, leaving 12 bases between the germline ends. CDR3 sequence reads: CAWSNVGGEQFF. For the CDR3, the DNA is TGTGCCTGGAGTAATGTGGGGGGCGAGCAGTTCTTC.

V and J are TRBV2 and TRBJ2-5; D is ambiguous. Germline CDR1 and CDR2: SNHLY and FYNNEI. This CDR3 region has 12 residues. CDR3 DNA sequence: TGTGCTTCCACTGGATCTCAAGAGACCCAGTACTTC. It specifies CASTGSQETQYF.

The CDR3: CASKLINEQFF. The CDR3 bases are TGTGCCAGCAAACTAATCAATGAGCAGTTCTTC. The chain uses TRBV6-2 or TRBV6-3 and TRBJ2-1; D not certain. The CDR3 is 11 residues long. V was trimmed by 7 bases and J by 6 bases, leaving 7 bases between them. Germline V lookup: CDR1 MNHEY, CDR2 SVGEGT.

This rearrangement joins TRBV15 to TRBJ1-5, with 7 bases identical to TRBD1. The CDR3 runs 14 residues. V shed 4 bases and J 7 bases; nucleotides not matched to a gene: 7. Germline V gene sequence: CDR1 LNHNV, CDR2 YYDKDF (reference sequence). The CDR3 sequence is CATSMRGGRQPQHF. Here the CDR3 DNA reads TGTGCCACCAGCATGAGAGGGGGCAGACAGCCCCAGCATTTT.

The J gene is TRBJ1-2, the V gene TRBV3-1; D is perhaps TRBD1 (5 bases). Trimming stripped 4 bases from V and 4 bases from J, with 13 bases between. This CDR3 has 14 residues. Looked up from germline, CDR1 is LGHDT and CDR2 is YNNKEL (reference sequence). The CDR3 reads CASSPDAGGYGYTF. The CDR3 DNA reads as TGTGCCAGCAGCCCAGACGCGGGGGGCTATGGCTACACCTTC.

The chain has TRBV15 and TRBJ1-5; TRBD1 matches at 9 bases. V lost 5 bases and J lost 5; bases outside the gene matches: 1. The length of the CDR3 is 13 residues. Germline CDR1 is LNHNV and CDR2 is YYDKDF (reference sequence). The chain's CDR3 is CATSGDRDQPQHF. In DNA, the CDR3 is TGTGCCACCAGCGGGGACAGGGATCAGCCCCAGCATTTT.